Shown below are 24 T cell receptor beta chains from a single sample sequenced in a study of T cells in Graves' hyperthyroidism and ophthalmopathy. TCR beta CDR3 sequences were amplified from RNA transcripts. A set of HTBI primers served as the primers for a first-round RT-PCR of the TCR CDR3. One entry per CDR3 protein results from TCRdb running MiXCR on the multiplex PCR reads. This table holds 500,000 to 750,000 distinct CDR3 sequences, roughly 14% found once. Sequenced: blood. Source of these receptors: a woman aged 25 to 45 with Graves' hyperthyroidism.

This clonotype was detected only a few times. The chain's CDR3 is CSAPAFMTSGSTDTQYF. The CDR3 DNA reads TGCAGTGCTCCGGCATTTATGACTAGCGGTAGCACAGATACGCAGTATTTT. This sequence joins TRBV20-1 and TRBJ2-3; 9 bases align to TRBD2. V lost 5 bases and J lost 0; bases outside the gene matches: 12. The germline V gene encodes CDR1 DFQATT and CDR2 SNEGSKA (reference sequence). CDR3 size: 17 residues.

This clonotype was detected ten times or more. The rearrangement uses TRBV12-3 or TRBV12-4 and TRBJ2-1; TRBD2 might be the D (6 bases). There are 15 residues in the CDR3. The V gene lost 3 bases and the J gene lost 7 bases, with 16 bases spanning the gap. The CDR3 spells CASSLGGDGRNEQFF. The CDR3 nucleotides read TGTGCCAGCAGTTTGGGCGGGGACGGAAGGAATGAGCAGTTCTTC.

This clonotype was seen ten or more times. The chain links TRBV12-3 or TRBV12-4 to TRBJ2-7; D is unresolved. V gave up 5 bases and J gave up 2 bases, with 13 bases separating them. The length of the CDR3 is 14 residues. The CDR3, as DNA: TGTGCCAGCAGTCCCTCGGGTGTAGCCTACGAGCAGTACTTC. Its translation: CASSPSGVAYEQYF.

This clonotype was seen many times. V usage is TRBV24-1 and J usage is TRBJ2-3; D not certain. There are 16 residues in the CDR3. The V end lost 4 bases, the J end lost 0 bases, and 13 bases lay between the germline ends. Germline V gene lookup returns CDR1 KGHDR and CDR2 SFDVKD. The CDR3 loop is CATSESDRGSTDTQYF. Written as DNA, the CDR3 is TGTGCCACCAGTGAGAGTGATCGCGGAAGCACAGATACGCAGTATTTT.

In its sample, this clonotype was seen a few times. V usage is TRBV29-1 and J usage is TRBJ2-7; TRBD1 might be the D (5 bases). CDR3 length: 12 residues. The germline gives CDR1 SQVTM, CDR2 ANQGSEA. Trimming removed 2 bases from V and 2 bases from J, with 7 bases in between. The CDR3 is CSVEHRPYEQYF. CDR3 DNA: TGCAGCGTTGAACACAGGCCCTACGAGCAGTACTTC.

This clonotype was picked up a small number of times. DNA of the CDR3: TGCAGTGCTAGAGATACTTCAACTAGCGGAAGCACAGATACGCAGTATTTT. Translated, it gives CSARDTSTSGSTDTQYF. The V and J genes are TRBV20-1 and TRBJ2-3, with 8 bases lining up with TRBD2. Looked up from germline, CDR1 is DFQATT and CDR2 is SNEGSKA (reference sequence). V gave up 0 bases and J gave up 0 bases; unmatched junction bases: 8. The CDR3 consists of 17 residues.

CDR3 bases: TGCAGTGCCAGGACAGGGGCTTTGGATACGCAGTATTTT. It is translated as CSARTGALDTQYF. The rearrangement joins TRBV20-1 to TRBJ2-3; 9 bases align to TRBD1. Per the germline V gene, CDR1 is DFQATT and CDR2 is SNEGSKA (reference sequence). The ends lost 6 bases at V and 6 bases at J; junction bases unmatched: 7. This CDR3 comprises 13 residues.

This chain links TRBV7-9 with TRBJ2-1; D may be TRBD2 (6 bases). The V and J ends lost 4 bases and 7 bases respectively, with 14 bases between them. Germline assignment: CDR1 SEHNR and CDR2 FQNEAQ (reference sequence). The CDR3 is 14 residues long. CDR3 bases: TGTGCCAGCAGCTCGGGACTGCGCTGGAATGAGCAGTTCTTC. Residues: CASSSGLRWNEQFF.

The rearrangement uses TRBV4-3 and TRBJ2-3, with D possibly TRBD1 on 5 matching bases. The CDR3 totals 15 residues. V was shortened by 1 base and J by 2 bases, with 10 bases between the two germline ends. The germline CDR1 and CDR2 sequences are LGHNA and YSLEER. For the CDR3, the DNA is TGCGCCAGCAGCCAAGCAACAGGAGTCACAGATACGCAGTATTTT. Translation: CASSQATGVTDTQYF.

Ten or more counts support this clonotype. The rearrangement uses TRBV29-1 and TRBJ1-5, with a weak D call TRBD1 (5 bases). Trimming stripped 4 bases from V and 2 bases from J, with 15 bases between. From germline, CDR1 is SQVTM and CDR2 ANQGSEA. There are 15 residues in the CDR3. The CDR3 coding sequence is TGCAGCGTTGCAATAACAGGTGGCGGCAATCAGCCCCAGCATTTT. This sequence encodes CSVAITGGGNQPQHF.

This chain uses TRBV19 with TRBJ2-7, with TRBD2 identical over 12 bases. V was clipped by 6 bases and J by 4 bases; unmatched bases: 4. Germline V gene data show CDR1 as LNHDA and CDR2 as SQIVND (reference sequence). This CDR3 is 14 amino acids long. The CDR3 region has the DNA TGTGCCAGTAGAAGGACTAGCGGGGAATACGAGCAGTACTTC. Translating gives CASRRTSGEYEQYF. Using reference TRBV19 and TRBJ2-7 for the parts outside the CDR3, the full variable domain is DGGITQSPKYLFRKEGQNVTLSCEQNLNHDAMYWYRQDPGQGLRLIYYSQIVNDFQKGDIAEGYSVSREKKESFPLTVTSAQKNPTAFYLCASRRTSGEYEQYFGPGTRLTVT.

The chain joins TRBV11-2 to TRBJ2-7; TRBD2 aligns across 9 bases. V shed 8 bases and J 3 bases; nucleotides not matched to a gene: 11. The CDR3 consists of 15 residues. CDR1 and CDR2 from the germline V gene are SGHAT and FQNNGV. The CDR3 coding sequence is TGTGCCAGCGCTAGCGGGATAACGAATAACTACGAGCAGTACTTC. Its protein is CASASGITNNYEQYF.

Turning to this clonotype: This sequence may be a read error, since a much larger clone differs from it by one base. The chain recombines TRBV5-6 with TRBJ2-4, with TRBD1 identical over 8 bases. Germline lookup yields CDR1 SGHDT and CDR2 YYEEEE. The CDR3 is 15 residues long. The CDR3 region is CAISLDRERKNIQYF. CDR3 coding DNA: TGTGCCATCAGCTTGGACAGGGAGAGAAAAAACATTCAGTACTTC.

In this sample, this clonotype turned up many times. The CDR3 region is CASSLVGFSYEQYF. The CDR3 nucleotides are TGTGCCAGCAGCTTAGTGGGGTTCTCCTACGAGCAGTACTTC. The genes are TRBV7-2 and TRBJ2-7; no definite D call. CDR3 length equals 14 residues. Germline CDR1 is SGHTA and CDR2 is FQGNSA. Trimming removed 1 base from V and 0 bases from J, with 7 bases in between.

This clonotype has ten or more counts. The gene calls are TRBV7-2 and TRBJ2-7, with TRBD2 as a possible D gene (6 bases). Trimming pared 5 bases from V and 2 bases from J, leaving 13 bases between. The CDR3 runs to 14 residues. The germline CDR1 and CDR2 sequences are SGHTA and FQGNSA. CDR3 DNA: TGTGCCAGCAGCCCCCCGGGGAGGACCTACGAGCAGTACTTC. Translating gives CASSPPGRTYEQYF.

This clonotype was detected a few times. The chain combines TRBV15 with TRBJ1-2, with 7 bases aligning to TRBD1. V lost 3 bases and J lost 8; bases outside the gene matches: 9. The germline CDR1 and CDR2 sequences are LNHNV and YYDKDF (reference sequence). The CDR3 runs to 14 residues. The CDR3 loop is CATSRLRDRKGYTF. The CDR3 DNA follows: TGTGCCACCAGCAGGCTCAGGGACAGAAAAGGCTACACCTTC.

This clonotype has at least ten counts. The chain couples TRBV7-9 to TRBJ1-5; D might be TRBD1 (5 bases). The CDR3 contains 16 residues. The V gene lost 5 bases and the J gene lost 5 bases, with 19 bases spanning the gap. Germline CDR1 is SEHNR and CDR2 is FQNEAQ (reference sequence). This CDR3 is CASSRGQGSGDQPQHF. Written as DNA, the CDR3 is TGTGCCAGCAGCAGAGGCCAAGGGTCGGGGGATCAGCCCCAGCATTTT.

This clonotype was detected a few times. At one end the junction does not follow the germline gene, possibly because of a read error. Written as DNA, the CDR3 is TGTGTCAGCAGCTTGTTTACAGCCTATAATTCACCCCTCCACTTT. The encoded protein is CVSSLFTAYNSPLHF. The chain uses TRBV5-4 and TRBJ1-6; D call uncertain. CDR3 size: 15 residues. Germline-derived CDR1 and CDR2 are SGHNT and YYREEE (reference sequence).

This clonotype occurred many times. The chain uses TRBV11-2 and TRBJ2-7; the D gene is possibly TRBD1 (6 bases). The CDR3 runs 15 residues. The germline V and J ends were trimmed by 3 bases and 5 bases, with 17 bases remaining between them. The V gene's germline CDR1 is SGHAT and CDR2 FQNNGV. CDR3 DNA: TGTGCCAGCAGCTTCGGGAAAACAGGGCCCGACGAGCAGTACTTC. This encodes CASSFGKTGPDEQYF.

In its sample, this clonotype was seen once. This sequence joins TRBV7-6 and TRBJ2-1; 11 positions agree with TRBD2. Trimming at V came to 3 bases and at J to 5 bases, leaving 9 bases not matched to a gene. In germline, CDR1 is SGHVS, CDR2 FNYEAQ. The CDR3 extends over 17 amino acids. The CDR3 is CASSLVAGGPGNNEQFF. In DNA, the CDR3 is TGTGCCAGCAGCTTGGTAGCGGGAGGGCCTGGGAACAATGAGCAGTTCTTC.

This clonotype has a count of ten or more. This chain uses TRBV6-5 with TRBJ2-3; TRBD2 agrees at 7 bases. The germline V gene has CDR1 MNHEY and CDR2 SVGAGI. This CDR3 contains 19 residues. V lost 0 bases to trimming and J lost 0 bases; unmatched junction nucleotides: 12. The CDR3 spells CASSYSLGRRVTSTDTQYF. CDR3 nucleotides: TGTGCCAGCAGTTACTCGCTCGGGAGGCGAGTCACTAGCACAGATACGCAGTATTTT.

This clonotype was counted only a few times. The chain employs TRBV11-2 and TRBJ1-2; 9 bases are a match to TRBD1. The CDR3 is 17 amino acids. J was trimmed by 4 bases and V by 1 base; bases with no gene match: 10. Germline CDR1 and CDR2: SGHAT and FQNNGV. This chain's CDR3 is CASSLAGTGWITYGYTF. CDR3 nucleotide sequence: TGTGCCAGCAGCTTAGCGGGGACAGGGTGGATTACCTATGGCTACACCTTC.

This clonotype was seen a handful of times. With a much larger clone just one base away, this may be a read error. The CDR3 bases are TGTGCCAGCAGTTTTGACACCTCAGCGGGAAATACGCAGTATTTT. It translates to CASSFDTSAGNTQYF. V gene TRBV12-3 or TRBV12-4 combines with J gene TRBJ2-3; 7 nucleotides agree with TRBD2. There are 15 residues in the CDR3. V dropped 3 bases and J dropped 7; count of bases not matched to a gene: 10.

The sample holds a few counts of this clonotype. J is TRBJ2-2 and V is TRBV7-9, with 9 positions matching TRBD1. The CDR3 contains 17 residues. V lost 1 base and J lost 5; bases outside the gene matches: 8. Germline CDR1 SEHNR, CDR2 FQNEAQ (reference sequence). CDR3 DNA: TGTGCCAGCAGCTTAGTGCCGGGACAGGGAGGAACCGGGGAGCTGTTTTTT. The encoded protein is CASSLVPGQGGTGELFF.